This TCR beta chain is from a study of blood T cell repertoires in COVID-19 (dated by TCRdb to 2020 to 2021). For the wider study: Samples covering the acute and convalescent phases of COVID-19 were provided by collaborators in the United States, Italy and Spain. The material from the prospective study consisted of cDNA or gDNA derived from T cells, B-cell-depleted T cells, or PBMCs. Sample metadata almost always included a de-identified subject ID, COVID-19 status, age in years and sex. The repertoires were released in a freely available public database intended as a resource for research on the immune response to SARS-CoV-2. The samples were drawn from the first 160 participants of the ongoing ImmuneRACE study and from 1,254 subjects provided by 6 global collaborators. Subjects who had been exposed to COVID-19, were actively infected with it, or had recovered from it provided the deeply sampled blood TCRbeta repertoires that made up the dataset. Where available, HLA class I and class II types were taken from metadata supplied by the sample provider and were not determined by assay-based typing.

Participants in the prospective study were aged roughly 18 to 95 years, lived in more than 20 United States geographic areas, and enrolled through a virtual design. To assign participants to cohorts, the prospective study relied on clinical history that participants themselves reported in a screening survey and a study questionnaire. In the prospective study, mobile phlebotomists collected whole blood, serum and a nasopharyngeal or oropharyngeal swab from each participant. Over an approximately two-month period, participants in the prospective study had the option of providing additional blood draws and questionnaires. Before DNA extraction, prospective study blood samples were shipped either frozen or at room temperature. The immunoSEQ Assay, a bias-controlled multiplex PCR, was used to amplify TCRbeta CDR3 regions from genomic DNA. As for the authors' bioinformatics: Nucleated cell counts per sample were estimated from amplification of reference gene primers within the assay. Sequence reads were collapsed and filtered to measure the absolute abundance of every unique TCRbeta CDR3 rearrangement. For each sample, productive Simpson clonality was calculated by taking the square root of Simpson's diversity index across productive rearrangements. Held by TCRdb, this immuneACCESS table contains in-frame sequences only and omits some clones. Under half of the omission traces to an unresolved V gene where checked; the cause of the rest is unknown. That table is the source of V, J and clone size, and D and trimming were worked out from the DNA. The sample table lists 150,000 or so clones, over 75% of them with a count of one. The ten largest clones capture around 5.3% of the sample.

What the study reported, not specific to this receptor: How much clinical and demographic metadata was included differed by source and by participant, and the metadata was provided uncurated.

Of note for this clone: It lacks a known antigen. No per-base quality is available; no much larger clone lies one base away.

The CDR1 and CDR2 encoded by the germline V gene are SGDLS and YYNGEE. There are 15 amino acids in the CDR3, from cysteine to phenylalanine inclusive. Here the CDR3 DNA is all that survives: 45 bases in frame from base 1. V ends up 4 bases short and J 3 bases short, with an unmatched junction base count of 7. Rearrangement joined TRBV9 to TRBJ1-5, with 7 central nucleotides matching TRBD1. The receptor's source is a woman aged 40 to 49 with acute COVID-19. The sample taken for sequencing was PBMCs or T cells enriched from blood (not recorded which). The CDR3 reads as follows: CASSPTGADNQPQHF. The DNA is as follows: TGTGCCAGCAGCCCTACAGGGGCGGACAATCAGCCCCAGCATTTT.